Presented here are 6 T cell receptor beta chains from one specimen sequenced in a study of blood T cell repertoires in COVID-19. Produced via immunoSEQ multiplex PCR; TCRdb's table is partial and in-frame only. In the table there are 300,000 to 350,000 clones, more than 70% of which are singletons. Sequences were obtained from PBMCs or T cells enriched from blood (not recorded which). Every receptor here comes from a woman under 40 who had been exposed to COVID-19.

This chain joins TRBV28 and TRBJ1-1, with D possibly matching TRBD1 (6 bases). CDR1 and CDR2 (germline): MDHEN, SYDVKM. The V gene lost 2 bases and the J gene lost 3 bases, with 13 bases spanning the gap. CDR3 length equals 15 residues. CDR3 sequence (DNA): TGTGCCAGCAGTTTAGGGGGCGCGGGCGACACTGAAGCTTTCTTT. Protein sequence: CASSLGGAGDTEAFF.

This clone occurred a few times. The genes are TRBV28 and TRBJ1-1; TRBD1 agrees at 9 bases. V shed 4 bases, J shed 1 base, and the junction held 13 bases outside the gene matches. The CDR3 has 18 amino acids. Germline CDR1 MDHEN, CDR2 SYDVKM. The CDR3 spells CASSSPAGQGAGNTEAFF. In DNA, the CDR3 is TGTGCCAGCAGTTCACCCGCGGGACAGGGAGCGGGGAACACTGAAGCTTTCTTT.

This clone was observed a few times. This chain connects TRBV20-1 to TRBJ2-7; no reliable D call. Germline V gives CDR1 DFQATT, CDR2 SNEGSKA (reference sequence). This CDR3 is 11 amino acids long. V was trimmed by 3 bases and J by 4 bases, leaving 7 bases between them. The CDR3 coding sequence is TGCAGTGCTAGCCAACAGTACGAGCAGTACTTC. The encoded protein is CSASQQYEQYF.

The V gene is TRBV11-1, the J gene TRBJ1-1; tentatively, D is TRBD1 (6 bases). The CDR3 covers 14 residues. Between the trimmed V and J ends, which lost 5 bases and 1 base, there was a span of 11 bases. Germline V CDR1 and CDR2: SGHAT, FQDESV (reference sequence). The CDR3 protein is CASSNLGANTEAFF. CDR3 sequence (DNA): TGTGCCAGCAGCAATCTGGGGGCGAACACTGAAGCTTTCTTT. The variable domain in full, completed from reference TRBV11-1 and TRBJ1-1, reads EAEVAQSPRYKITEKSQAVAFWCDPISGHATLYWYRQILGQGPELLVQFQDESVVDDSQLPKDRFSAERLKGVDSTLKIQPAELGDSAMYLCASSNLGANTEAFFGQGTRLTVV.

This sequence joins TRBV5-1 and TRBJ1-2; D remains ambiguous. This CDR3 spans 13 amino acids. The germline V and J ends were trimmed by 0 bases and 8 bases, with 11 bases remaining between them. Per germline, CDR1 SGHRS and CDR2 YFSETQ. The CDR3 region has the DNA TGCGCCAGCAGCTTGGGCACACCGCGGGGCTACACCTTC. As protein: CASSLGTPRGYTF.

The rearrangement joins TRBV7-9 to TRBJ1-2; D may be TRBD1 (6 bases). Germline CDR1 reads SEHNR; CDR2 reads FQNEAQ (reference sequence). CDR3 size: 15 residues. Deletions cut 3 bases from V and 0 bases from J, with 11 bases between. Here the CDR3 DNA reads TGTGCCAGCAGCTTCGGGGCAGGGGCTAACTATGGCTACACCTTC. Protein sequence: CASSFGAGANYGYTF.